This TCR beta chain derives from a study of CD8 T cells in Susac syndrome. Germline V CDR1 and CDR2: KGHSH, LQKENI. The ends were cut back, 2 bases at V and 4 bases at J, with 6 bases in the middle. The CDR3 loop spans 12 amino acids. The authors carried out high-throughput sequencing of TCR beta. They applied it to CD8+ and CD4+ T cells obtained from blood. The multiple sclerosis control group comprised treatment-naive patients with stable or active relapsing-remitting disease. The TEMRA cells underwent FACS enrichment, while the CD8+ and CD4+ T cells underwent negative isolation. Random hexamers were used to reverse transcribe an amount of roughly 0.5 to 1 ug RNA. It was immunoSEQ multiplex PCR that amplified TCR beta CDR3 across 54 Vbeta and 13 Jbeta. TCRdb fed the immunoSEQ multiplex PCR reads into MiXCR, producing one record per CDR3 protein. The table has roughly 130,000 distinct CDR3 sequences, around 94% seen once.

The sequenced sample was CD4+ T cells from PBMCs. The chain employs TRBV18 and TRBJ2-7; no clear D gene. This TCR was sampled from a human donor with multiple sclerosis. In DNA form, the CDR3 reads TGTGCCAGCTCACCAGTCAGTTACGAGCAGTACTTC. Translating gives CASSPVSYEQYF.